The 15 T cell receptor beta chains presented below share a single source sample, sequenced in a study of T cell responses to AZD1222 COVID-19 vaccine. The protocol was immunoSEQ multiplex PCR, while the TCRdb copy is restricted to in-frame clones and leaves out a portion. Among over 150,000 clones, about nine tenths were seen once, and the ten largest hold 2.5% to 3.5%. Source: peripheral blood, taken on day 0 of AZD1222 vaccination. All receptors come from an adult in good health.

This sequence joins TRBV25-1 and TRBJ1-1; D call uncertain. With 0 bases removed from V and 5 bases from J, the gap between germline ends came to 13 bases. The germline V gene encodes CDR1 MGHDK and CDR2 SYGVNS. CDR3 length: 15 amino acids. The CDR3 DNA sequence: TGTGCCAGCAGTGAATACGAAGCTGGGCGGACTGAAGCTTTCTTT. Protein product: CASSEYEAGRTEAFF. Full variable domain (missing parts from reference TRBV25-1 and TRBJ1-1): EADIYQTPRYLVIGTGKKITLECSQTMGHDKMYWYQQDPGMELHLIHYSYGVNSTEKGDLSSESTVSRIRTEHFPLTLESARPSHTSQYLCASSEYEAGRTEAFFGQGTRLTVV.

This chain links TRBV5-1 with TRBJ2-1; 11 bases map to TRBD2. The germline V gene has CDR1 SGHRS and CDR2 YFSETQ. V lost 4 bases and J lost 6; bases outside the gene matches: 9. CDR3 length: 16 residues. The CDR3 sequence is CASSHSLAGGFNEQFF. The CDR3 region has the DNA TGCGCCAGCAGCCACTCTCTAGCGGGGGGATTCAATGAGCAGTTCTTC. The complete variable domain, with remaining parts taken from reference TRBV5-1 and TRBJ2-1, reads KAGVTQTPRYLIKTRGQQVTLSCSPISGHRSVSWYQQTPGQGLQFLFEYFSETQRNKGNFPGRFSGRQFSNSRSEMNVSTLELGDSALYLCASSHSLAGGFNEQFFGPGTRLTVL.

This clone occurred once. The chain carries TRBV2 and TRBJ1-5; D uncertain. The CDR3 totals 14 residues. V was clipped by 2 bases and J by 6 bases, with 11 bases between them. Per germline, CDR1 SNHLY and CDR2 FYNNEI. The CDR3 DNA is TGTGCCAGCAGTGAAACCCAGGAAAGTCAGCCCCAGCATTTT. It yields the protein CASSETQESQPQHF.

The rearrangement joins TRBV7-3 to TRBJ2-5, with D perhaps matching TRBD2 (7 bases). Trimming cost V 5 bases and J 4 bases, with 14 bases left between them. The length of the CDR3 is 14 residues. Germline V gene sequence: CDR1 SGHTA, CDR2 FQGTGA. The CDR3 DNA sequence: TGTGCCAGCAGCCCAAGGGGGGGGATAGAGACCCAGTACTTC. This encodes CASSPRGGIETQYF.

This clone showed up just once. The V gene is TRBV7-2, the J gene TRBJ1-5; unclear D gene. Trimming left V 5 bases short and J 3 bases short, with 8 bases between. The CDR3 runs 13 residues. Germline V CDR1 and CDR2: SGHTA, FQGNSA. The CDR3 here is CASSTGNNQPQHF. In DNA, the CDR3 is TGTGCCAGCAGCACCGGGAACAATCAGCCCCAGCATTTT.

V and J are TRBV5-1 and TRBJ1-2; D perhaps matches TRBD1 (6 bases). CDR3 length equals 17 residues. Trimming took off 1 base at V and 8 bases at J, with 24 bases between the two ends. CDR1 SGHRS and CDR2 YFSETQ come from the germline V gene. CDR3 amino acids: CASSLLGSGGPLWGYTF. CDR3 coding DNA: TGCGCCAGCAGCTTGCTGGGGTCGGGGGGCCCTTTGTGGGGCTACACCTTC.

The CDR3 loop is CASSLALKPTADTQYF. The CDR3 DNA reads as TGTGCCAGCAGCTTAGCGCTCAAACCAACAGCCGATACGCAGTATTTT. The genes are TRBV7-2 and TRBJ2-3; D remains ambiguous. CDR1 is SGHTA and CDR2 is FQGNSA in the germline V gene. CDR3 length: 16 amino acids. Trimming shortened V by 0 bases and J by 6 bases, and 16 bases separated the two germline ends. The variable domain in full, with the rest retrieved from reference TRBV7-2 and TRBJ2-3, is GAGVSQSPSNKVTEKGKDVELRCDPISGHTALYWYRQSLGQGLEFLIYFQGNSAPDKSGLPSDRFSAERTGGSVSTLTIQRTQQEDSAVYLCASSLALKPTADTQYFGPGTRLTVL.

The CDR3 coding sequence is TGTGCCAGTAGTTCCCGACAGGAGGGCGAGCAGTACTTC. It translates to CASSSRQEGEQYF. The chain uses TRBV19 and TRBJ2-7; D tentatively fits TRBD1 or TRBD2 (6 bases each). Germline loops: CDR1 LNHDA, CDR2 SQIVND (reference sequence). This CDR3 is 13 amino acids long. The V end was cut by 5 bases, the J end by 6 bases, with 14 bases between.

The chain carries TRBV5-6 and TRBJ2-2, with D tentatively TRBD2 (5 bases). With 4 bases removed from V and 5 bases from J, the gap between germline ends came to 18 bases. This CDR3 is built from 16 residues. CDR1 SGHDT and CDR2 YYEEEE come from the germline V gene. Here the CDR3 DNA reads TGTGCCAGCAGCCTACTCCAAATACGGGGAACCGGGGAGCTGTTTTTT. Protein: CASSLLQIRGTGELFF.

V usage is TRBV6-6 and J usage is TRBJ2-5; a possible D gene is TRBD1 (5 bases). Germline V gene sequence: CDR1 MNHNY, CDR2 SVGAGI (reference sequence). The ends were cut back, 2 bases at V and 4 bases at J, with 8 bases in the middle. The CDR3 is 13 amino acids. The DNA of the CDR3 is TGTGCCAGCAGTTACGGGCAGGGAGAGACCCAGTACTTC. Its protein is CASSYGQGETQYF.

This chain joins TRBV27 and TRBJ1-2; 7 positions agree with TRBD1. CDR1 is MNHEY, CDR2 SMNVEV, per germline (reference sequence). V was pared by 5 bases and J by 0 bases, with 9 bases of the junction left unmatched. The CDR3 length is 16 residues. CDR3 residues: CASSRQGTEANYGYTF. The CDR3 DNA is TGTGCCAGCAGTCGACAGGGAACGGAAGCTAACTATGGCTACACCTTC.

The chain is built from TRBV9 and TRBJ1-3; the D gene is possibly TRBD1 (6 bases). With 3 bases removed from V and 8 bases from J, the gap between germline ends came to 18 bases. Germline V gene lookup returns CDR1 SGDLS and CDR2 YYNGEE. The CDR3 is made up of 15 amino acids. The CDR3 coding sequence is TGTGCCAGCAGCGGCTTAGGGGGGGGTCAGGACACCATATATTTT. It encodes CASSGLGGGQDTIYF.

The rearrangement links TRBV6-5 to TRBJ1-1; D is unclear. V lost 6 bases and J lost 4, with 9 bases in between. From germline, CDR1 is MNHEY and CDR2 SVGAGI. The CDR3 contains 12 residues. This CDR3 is CASSERSTEAFF. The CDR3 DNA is TGTGCCAGCAGCGAGCGATCCACTGAAGCTTTCTTT.

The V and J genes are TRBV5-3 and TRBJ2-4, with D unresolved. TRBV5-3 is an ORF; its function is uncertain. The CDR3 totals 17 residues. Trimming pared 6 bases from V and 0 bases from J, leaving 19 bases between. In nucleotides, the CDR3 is TGTGCCAGAATGAACAGAACTCGGACCATAGCCAAAAACATTCAGTACTTC. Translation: CARMNRTRTIAKNIQYF.

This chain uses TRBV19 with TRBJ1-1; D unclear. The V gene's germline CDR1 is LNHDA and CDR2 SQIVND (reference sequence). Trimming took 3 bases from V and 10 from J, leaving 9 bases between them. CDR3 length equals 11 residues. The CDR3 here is CASSMKGGAFF. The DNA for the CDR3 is TGTGCCAGTAGTATGAAAGGTGGAGCTTTCTTT.